These T cell receptor beta chains were read from a single sample in a study of blood T cell repertoires in COVID-19. This table comes from immunoSEQ multiplex PCR, and its TCRdb copy is limited to in-frame clones, with some not included. The sample gives under 85,000 clones, around 88% of which show up once; under 5% is in the top ten. The sample was peripheral blood. These receptors originate from an elderly woman with active or convalescent COVID-19. The CDR3 runs from the conserved cysteine through the conserved F or W. D genes are given only for firm matches. A clone size is listed for some rows: how often the clone was seen (once, few, many), or a class if it is expanded.

once	TRBV6-5	TRBJ1-1	TRBD1	CASSSWTGGNTEAFF	TGTGCCAGCAGTTCCTGGACAGGGGGCAACACTGAAGCTTTCTTT
-	TRBV18	TRBJ2-7	TRBD1	CASSPVRDRVGEQYF	TGTGCCAGCTCACCAGTCAGGGACAGGGTCGGAGAGCAGTACTTC
-	TRBV5-1	TRBJ2-2	-	CASSEQGRTNTGELFF	TGCGCCAGCAGCGAACAGGGGAGGACAAACACCGGGGAGCTGTTTTTT
-	TRBV14	TRBJ1-6	TRBD1	CASSLGQGNSPLHF	TGTGCCAGCAGTCTGGGACAGGGCAATTCACCCCTCCACTTT
-	TRBV25-1	TRBJ1-4	TRBD1	CASSRDRGGGEKLFF	TGTGCCAGCTCCCGGGACAGGGGAGGAGGGGAAAAACTGTTTTTT
many	TRBV6-5	TRBJ1-2	-	CASSYSGSSYGYTF	TGTGCCAGCAGTTACTCGGGGAGCTCCTATGGCTACACCTTC
once	TRBV7-2	TRBJ2-7	TRBD1	CASSYRQGGFSYEQYF	TGTGCCAGCAGCTATCGACAGGGTGGTTTTTCCTACGAGCAGTACTTC
-	TRBV10-3	TRBJ1-4	TRBD1	CAISEGTGSNEKLFF	TGTGCCATCAGTGAGGGGACAGGATCTAATGAAAAACTGTTTTTT
-	TRBV20-1	TRBJ2-3	-	CSASHYTDTQYF	TGCAGTGCTAGTCACTACACAGATACGCAGTATTTT
-	TRBV5-6	TRBJ2-7	-	CASSWTGSSYEQYF	TGTGCCAGCAGCTGGACGGGGAGCTCCTACGAGCAGTACTTC
-	TRBV11-2	TRBJ2-1	-	CASSLAGGTSYNEQFF	TGTGCCAGCAGCTTAGCGGGCGGGACTTCCTACAATGAGCAGTTCTTC
-	TRBV12-3/TRBV12-4	TRBJ1-2	-	CASSLRGRRGYTF	TGTGCCAGCAGTTTAAGGGGGAGACGGGGCTACACCTTC